The 4 T cell receptor beta chains presented below share a single source sample, sequenced in a study of blood T cells in healthy people across ages. Primed by a sample-barcoded 5' primer and a J-beta primer mix, a second PCR proceeded for 7 to 11 cycles. TCRdb reanalysed the 5' RACE reads using MiXCR and keeps one entry per CDR3 protein. The sample yields about 780,000 distinct CDR3 sequences, around 45% seen once. Sequencing input: blood. These receptors originate from a man older than 75 in good health.

This clonotype was found a few times. This sequence joins TRBV11-2 and TRBJ2-7, with a tentative D call TRBD2 (6 bases). The DNA end lines up better with TRBJ2-5; the J call may be wrong. CDR1 SGHAT and CDR2 FQNNGV come from the germline V gene. This CDR3 has 14 residues. Here the CDR3 reads CASSLVGGVETQYF. CDR3 nucleotides: TGTGCCAGCAGCTTAGTTGGAGGGGTAGAGACCCAGTACTTC.

The chain has TRBV15 and TRBJ2-3; 13 positions match TRBD2. V was pared by 4 bases and J by 6 bases, with 7 bases of the junction left unmatched. Germline assignment: CDR1 LNHNV and CDR2 YYDKDF (reference sequence). This CDR3 region has 16 residues. CDR3 in DNA: TGTGCCACCAGCAAAACTAGCGGGGGGGCCCGGGATACGCAGTATTTT. It yields the protein CATSKTSGGARDTQYF.

This chain joins TRBV14 and TRBJ2-5; no reliable D call. Trimming stripped 4 bases from V and 2 bases from J, with 14 bases between. The CDR3 runs 15 residues. Per the germline V gene, CDR1 is SGHDN and CDR2 is FVKESK. The DNA for the CDR3 is TGTGCCAGCAGCCGAAATTTGGGCCAGCAAGAGACCCAGTACTTC. This gives the protein CASSRNLGQQETQYF.

With regard to this clonotype: A much larger clone differs by one base, so this may be a read error. The chain couples TRBV12-3 or TRBV12-4 to TRBJ2-7; D is undetermined. The CDR3 has 13 residues. With 4 bases removed from V and 3 bases from J, the gap between germline ends came to 10 bases. CDR3 sequence: CASSCMDLYEQYF. The DNA for the CDR3 is TGTGCCAGCAGTTGCATGGACCTCTACGAGCAGTACTTC.